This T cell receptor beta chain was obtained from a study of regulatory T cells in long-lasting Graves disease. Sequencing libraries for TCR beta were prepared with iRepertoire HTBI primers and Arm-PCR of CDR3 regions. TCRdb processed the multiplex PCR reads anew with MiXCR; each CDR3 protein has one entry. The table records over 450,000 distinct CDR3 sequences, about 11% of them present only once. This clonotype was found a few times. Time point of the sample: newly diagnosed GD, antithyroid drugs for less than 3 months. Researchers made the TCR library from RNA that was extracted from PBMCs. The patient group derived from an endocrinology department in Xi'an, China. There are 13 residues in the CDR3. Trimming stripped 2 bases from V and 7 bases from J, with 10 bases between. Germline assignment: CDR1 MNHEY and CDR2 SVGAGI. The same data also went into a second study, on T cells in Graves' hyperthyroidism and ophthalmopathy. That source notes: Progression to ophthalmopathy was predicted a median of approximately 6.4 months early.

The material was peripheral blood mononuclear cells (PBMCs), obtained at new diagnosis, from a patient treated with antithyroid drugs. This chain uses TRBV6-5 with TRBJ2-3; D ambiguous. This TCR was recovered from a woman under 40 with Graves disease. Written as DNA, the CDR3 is TGTGCCAGCAGTTACCCAAACCTAAATACGCAGTATTTT. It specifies CASSYPNLNTQYF.